This T cell receptor beta chain was found in a study of blood T cell repertoires in COVID-19. Study at large: Material from acute and convalescent COVID-19 was sourced from the United States, Italy and Spain. T cells, B-cell-depleted T cells, or PBMCs supplied cDNA or gDNA.

A note on this clone: Other nucleotide sequences in the sample specify the same CDR3.

TCRdb's copy holds only in-frame clones and misses some; the assay was immunoSEQ multiplex PCR. The repertoire includes under 250,000 clones, roughly 85% of them detected once, and roughly 2.6% sits in the top ten. The CDR3 extends over 13 amino acids. CDR1 is SGHAT and CDR2 is FQNNGV in the germline V gene. V lost 5 bases, J lost 0 bases, and 4 bases lay in between. Source material: peripheral blood. The TCR originated in a woman aged 40-49 years with active or convalescent COVID-19. The genes are TRBV11-2 and TRBJ2-2; no firm D call. The CDR3 DNA sequence: TGTGCCAGCAGCCCATCGAACACCGGGGAGCTGTTTTTT. Translating it yields CASSPSNTGELFF.